This T cell receptor (beta chain) derives from a study of blood T cell repertoires in COVID-19. Study overall: Specimens from acute and convalescent COVID-19 originated in the United States, Italy and Spain.

As processed by the authors: Using reference gene primer amplification, nucleated cell counts were estimated. Measured with immunoSEQ multiplex PCR; TCRdb has only the in-frame clones, and not every one. For V, J and clone size, that table is used; D and trimming come from the DNA. The sample carries 300,000 or so clones, around 90% recorded once. This CDR3 region has 13 residues. Germline V CDR1 and CDR2: MNHEY, SVGAGI. The V end was cut by 2 bases, the J end by 5 bases, with 9 bases between. The TCR originated in an older man with acute or convalescent COVID-19. Sequences were obtained from peripheral blood. The chain has TRBV6-5 and TRBJ2-5; tentatively, D is TRBD2 (5 bases). The CDR3: CASSYTADETQYF. For the CDR3, the DNA is TGTGCCAGCAGTTACACAGCGGATGAGACCCAGTACTTC.